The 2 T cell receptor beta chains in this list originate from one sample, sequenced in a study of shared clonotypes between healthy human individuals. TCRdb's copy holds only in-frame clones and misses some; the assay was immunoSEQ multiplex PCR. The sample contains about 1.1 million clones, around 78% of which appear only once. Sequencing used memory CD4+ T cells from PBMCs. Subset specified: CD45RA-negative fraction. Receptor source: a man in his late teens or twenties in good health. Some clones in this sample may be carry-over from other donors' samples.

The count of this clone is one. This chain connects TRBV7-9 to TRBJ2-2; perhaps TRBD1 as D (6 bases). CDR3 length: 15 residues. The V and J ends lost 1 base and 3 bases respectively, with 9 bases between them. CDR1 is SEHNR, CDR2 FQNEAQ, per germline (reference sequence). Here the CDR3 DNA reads TGTGCCAGCAGCTTAGTAACAGGGTACACCGGGGAGCTGTTTTTT. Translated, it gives CASSLVTGYTGELFF.

As DNA, the CDR3 is TGTGCCAGCAGCTTGCGGGGTTCCTACGAGCAGTACTTC. As protein: CASSLRGSYEQYF. The chain has TRBV5-4 and TRBJ2-7; a possible D gene is TRBD2 (5 bases). CDR3 length: 13 residues. Germline V lookup: CDR1 SGHNT, CDR2 YYREEE (reference sequence). V was shortened by 1 base and J by 1 base, with 6 bases between the two germline ends. Full variable domain (missing parts from reference TRBV5-4 and TRBJ2-7): ETGVTQSPTHLIKTRGQQVTLRCSSQSGHNTVSWYQQALGQGPQFIFQYYREEENGRGNFPPRFSGLQFPNYSSELNVNALELDDSALYLCASSLRGSYEQYFGPGTRLTVT.